This record looks at one T cell receptor (beta chain) sequence and its context. Its antigen is not known. Average productive template count per sample was roughly 38,000. Some clones are missing from TCRdb's copy, which holds only in-frame ones; the method was immunoSEQ multiplex PCR. The sample has approximately 10,000 clones, roughly 54% seen once. The data were obtained in a study of STAT3 mutations in large granular lymphocyte leukemia. Overall study context: Roughly half of the longitudinally sequenced T-LGLL patients carried detectable canonical activating STAT3 mutations. More than half of T-LGLL patients received immunosuppressive therapy.

Overall study results and limits: Every T-LGLL patient had at least one immunodominant TCRbeta clonotype. Sampling intervals varied between patients and samples.

Germline V CDR1 and CDR2: MGHRA, YSYEKL. The CDR3 runs 16 residues. V lost 2 bases, J lost 2 bases, and 15 bases lay in between. This chain joins TRBV4-1 and TRBJ1-2; no clear D. Sequencing was performed on peripheral blood mononuclear cells. The source is a boy younger than 18 with T-cell large granular lymphocyte leukemia. Some clones in this sample may be carry-over from other donors' samples. CDR3 nucleotides: TGCGCCAGCAGCCAACCTACAATGGGTCCCAACTATGGCTACACCTTC. This codes for CASSQPTMGPNYGYTF.